The sequence of this T cell receptor (beta chain) was determined in a study of T cells in Graves' hyperthyroidism and ophthalmopathy. Germline assignment: CDR1 SGHKS and CDR2 YYEKEE (reference sequence). The CDR3 is 16 amino acids. V trimming: 4 bases; J trimming: 0 bases; junction bases outside the gene matches: 6. Regions amplified from RNA transcripts were the TCR beta CDR3 regions. With the HTBI primer set, the TCR CDR3 went through a first round of RT-PCR. Using its own MiXCR run on the multiplex PCR reads, TCRdb lists one record per CDR3 protein. The sample includes about 540,000 distinct CDR3 sequences, about 45% of them seen just once. Stable Graves' hyperthyroidism meant no ophthalmopathy progression within 18 months. Uncontrolled infection, other autoimmune disease, pregnancy or lactation excluded patients. Clinical symptoms, serum thyroxine, TRAb, thyroid ultrasound and orbital computed tomography established diagnosis.

This chain links TRBV5-5 with TRBJ1-4; 7 nucleotides line up with TRBD1. The sample was peripheral blood or thyroid tissue (not recorded which). This sequence was found in a woman aged 18 to 35 with Graves' hyperthyroidism. The CDR3 here is CASSPHGTATNEKLFF. CDR3 sequence (DNA): TGTGCCAGCAGCCCCCACGGGACAGCAACTAATGAAAAACTGTTTTTT.